This paragraph covers one T cell receptor (beta chain) sequence. The sample belongs to a study of T cells in tuberculosis. Whole-study context: In South Africa, adults with active tuberculosis were compared with IGRA-negative and latently infected IGRA-positive adolescents.

CDR3 size: 15 residues. The V end lost 4 bases, the J end lost 8 bases, and 17 bases lay between the germline ends. Per the germline V gene, CDR1 is SGHAT and CDR2 is FQDESV (reference sequence). Clones were read by immunoSEQ multiplex PCR, and TCRdb kept only the in-frame ones, dropping some. The repertoire includes fewer than 40,000 clones, about 95% of them detected once, and roughly 2.5% sits in the top ten. Unsorted cryopreserved PBMC were sequenced, averaging roughly 100,000 T cells per clinical donor. Sequenced: PBMCs. The TCR was taken from a donor aged 5-35 years with latent tuberculosis or without tuberculosis infection. The V call is TRBV11-1, the J call TRBJ1-4; tentative D call: TRBD1 (5 bases). CDR3 nucleotide sequence: TGTGCCAGCAGCTCAGGACAAGGGGTAAAAGAAAAACTGTTTTTT. Residues: CASSSGQGVKEKLFF.